This TCR beta chain was recorded in a study of neoadjuvant anti-PD-1 for oral cavity cancer. Sample time point: after neoadjuvant nivolumab, at surgical resection. The CDR3 covers 13 residues. CDR1 and CDR2 from the germline V gene are GTSNPN and SVGIG (reference sequence). The V and J ends lost 4 bases and 1 base respectively, with 10 bases between them. This clone showed up just a few times. Clones were read by immunoSEQ multiplex PCR, and TCRdb kept only the in-frame ones, dropping some. The sample gives 20,000 to 30,000 clones, 25% to 30% of which show up once; about 15% is in the top ten. The V gene is TRBV30, the J gene TRBJ1-2, with TRBD1 as a possible D gene (6 bases). Material: tumor tissue, obtained after nivolumab (anti-PD-1) treatment. The TCR sequence derives from a person aged 35-80 years with oral cavity squamous cell carcinoma. The CDR3 here is CAWTRTDNYGYTF. The CDR3 DNA reads as TGTGCCTGGACGAGGACAGATAACTATGGCTACACCTTC.